One and the same sample provided the 27 T cell receptor beta chains below, sequenced in a study of T-cell reconstitution after alpha-beta-depleted transplantation in children. Unique molecular identifiers were incorporated into the prepared TCRbeta library. TCRdb redid the calling of the PCR reads with MiXCR, one entry per CDR3 protein. Of some 81,000 distinct CDR3 sequences listed, roughly 15% are singletons. This sample comprised PBMCs, mostly from graft donor cells, obtained 180 days after TCRalphabeta/CD19-depleted stem cell transplant. These receptors were taken from a male patient between 2 and 9 years old who had a stem cell transplant for acute lymphoblastic leukemia, so the T cells may come from the graft donor.

This clonotype occurred many times. The genes are TRBV20-1 and TRBJ2-7; D is perhaps TRBD1 (5 bases). Germline-derived CDR1 and CDR2 are DFQATT and SNEGSKA (reference sequence). V was trimmed by 0 bases and J by 3 bases, leaving 18 bases between them. This CDR3 is 16 amino acids long. CDR3 bases: TGCAGTGCTAGAGATAGCACAGGACCTTGGGACTACGAGCAGTACTTC. Translation: CSARDSTGPWDYEQYF.

This clonotype appeared a few times. The chain has TRBV27 and TRBJ2-1; no clear D. Trimming removed 3 bases from V and 5 bases from J, with 20 bases in between. The CDR3 is 17 residues long. Germline loops: CDR1 MNHEY, CDR2 SMNVEV (reference sequence). The CDR3 sequence: CASSLNWAFGPHNEQFF. The CDR3 nucleotides are TGTGCCAGCAGTTTGAACTGGGCTTTCGGGCCGCACAATGAGCAGTTCTTC.

The chain has TRBV5-1 and TRBJ2-7, with 12 bases fitting TRBD1. J was trimmed by 4 bases and V by 2 bases; bases with no gene match: 4. From germline, CDR1 is SGHRS and CDR2 YFSETQ. The CDR3 is 15 residues long. The CDR3 is CASSFEGQGAYEQYF. In nucleotides, the CDR3 is TGCGCCAGCAGCTTCGAGGGACAGGGGGCGTACGAGCAGTACTTC. Full variable domain (outside the CDR3, taken from reference TRBV5-1 and TRBJ2-7): KAGVTQTPRYLIKTRGQQVTLSCSPISGHRSVSWYQQTPGQGLQFLFEYFSETQRNKGNFPGRFSGRQFSNSRSEMNVSTLELGDSALYLCASSFEGQGAYEQYFGPGTRLTVT.

This clonotype has a handful of counts. The rearrangement uses TRBV20-1 and TRBJ1-5; 7 nucleotides agree with TRBD1. The junction had 4 bases not matched to a gene; V was cut back by 6 bases and J by 11 bases. The CDR3 length is 10 residues. CDR1 is DFQATT and CDR2 is SNEGSKA in the germline V gene (reference sequence). DNA of the CDR3: TGCAGTGCCCCAACAGGGGCCCAGCATTTT. It specifies CSAPTGAQHF.

The chain links TRBV20-1 to TRBJ2-4; possibly TRBD1 or TRBD2 for D (5 bases each). Germline CDR1 reads DFQATT; CDR2 reads SNEGSKA (reference sequence). With 6 bases removed from V and 0 bases from J, the gap between germline ends came to 9 bases. CDR3 length: 13 residues. The CDR3 sequence: CSAGELAKNIQYF. CDR3 bases: TGCAGTGCGGGGGAGCTAGCCAAAAACATTCAGTACTTC.

This clonotype has a count of ten or more. The chain joins TRBV7-2 to TRBJ1-5, with 8 bases matching TRBD1. CDR1 is SGHTA and CDR2 is FQGNSA in the germline V gene. The V segment lost 5 bases and the J segment 4 bases; nucleotides outside the gene matches: 1. The CDR3 has 13 residues. The chain's CDR3 is CASSNRGNQPQHF. The CDR3 DNA sequence: TGTGCCAGCAGCAACAGGGGGAATCAGCCCCAGCATTTT.

The chain links TRBV7-2 to TRBJ2-3; 14 nucleotides line up with TRBD2. V trimming: 5 bases; J trimming: 1 base; junction bases outside the gene matches: 5. Germline values: CDR1 SGHTA, CDR2 FQGNSA. The CDR3 sequence is 17 residues long. CDR3 loop: CASSRLAGGPGTDTQYF. CDR3 nucleotides: TGTGCCAGCAGCCGACTAGCGGGAGGGCCCGGCACAGATACGCAGTATTTT.

This sequence joins TRBV5-1 and TRBJ1-2; no reliable D call. The germline V gene encodes CDR1 SGHRS and CDR2 YFSETQ. The V end lost 5 bases, the J end lost 6 bases, and 14 bases lay between the germline ends. There are 13 residues in the CDR3. The CDR3 reads CASSFGPGNGYTF. Written as DNA, the CDR3 is TGCGCCAGCAGTTTTGGCCCGGGGAATGGCTACACCTTC.

This clonotype was counted a few times. The J gene is TRBJ1-6, the V gene TRBV18; TRBD1 might be the D (5 bases). The V gene's germline CDR1 is KGHSH and CDR2 LQKENI. The CDR3 extends over 15 amino acids. Between the trimmed V and J ends, which lost 2 bases and 8 bases, there was a span of 13 bases. The CDR3 coding sequence is TGTGCCAGCTCACCATGGGGGTACACGGATTCACCCCTCCACTTT. Translating it yields CASSPWGYTDSPLHF.

This clonotype was picked up a small number of times. The rearrangement joins TRBV28 to TRBJ1-3; 12 nucleotides match TRBD1. The germline V gene has CDR1 MDHEN and CDR2 SYDVKM. The CDR3 runs 17 residues. Losses at the gene ends were 3 bases for V and 1 base for J; bases not matched to a gene: 4. The CDR3 nucleotides are TGTGCCAGCAGTTTCCCGGGACAGGGGGCTTCTGGAAACACCATATATTTT. Encoded protein: CASSFPGQGASGNTIYF.

The chain carries TRBV5-1 and TRBJ1-2; D unresolved. Germline loops: CDR1 SGHRS, CDR2 YFSETQ. The CDR3 runs 18 residues. V was pared by 1 base and J by 0 bases, with 19 bases between. The chain's CDR3 is CASSLRGREGPANYGYTF. The DNA of the CDR3 is TGCGCCAGCAGCTTGCGAGGACGGGAGGGCCCAGCTAACTATGGCTACACCTTC. Using reference TRBV5-1 and TRBJ1-2 for the parts outside the CDR3, the full variable domain is KAGVTQTPRYLIKTRGQQVTLSCSPISGHRSVSWYQQTPGQGLQFLFEYFSETQRNKGNFPGRFSGRQFSNSRSEMNVSTLELGDSALYLCASSLRGREGPANYGYTFGSGTRLTVV.

This sequence joins TRBV7-2 and TRBJ1-3; D gene unclear. The length of the CDR3 is 13 residues. Germline CDR1 and CDR2: SGHTA and FQGNSA. Trimming shortened V by 4 bases and J by 2 bases, and 6 bases separated the two germline ends. The CDR3 sequence is CASSSQTGNTIYF. For the CDR3, the DNA is TGTGCCAGCAGCTCCCAGACTGGAAACACCATATATTTT.

CDR3 amino acids: CSVEDLQTGAANEKLFF. DNA of the CDR3: TGCAGCGTTGAAGATCTTCAAACAGGGGCGGCTAATGAAAAACTGTTTTTT. The chain links TRBV29-1 to TRBJ1-4, with 7 bases identical to TRBD1. This CDR3 contains 17 residues. V trimming: 0 bases; J trimming: 3 bases; junction bases outside the gene matches: 10. Looked up from germline, CDR1 is SQVTM and CDR2 is ANQGSEA.

This clonotype was seen only a few times. J is TRBJ2-7 and V is TRBV5-1; TRBD1 matches at 9 bases. The V gene's germline CDR1 is SGHRS and CDR2 YFSETQ. The V segment lost 2 bases and the J segment 6 bases; nucleotides outside the gene matches: 9. The CDR3 is made up of 15 amino acids. The CDR3 nucleotides are TGCGCCAGCAGCTTCACTCCGGGACAGGGCTCCGAGCAGTACTTC. Residues: CASSFTPGQGSEQYF.

This clonotype showed up many times. CDR3 coding DNA: TGTGCCAGCTCCCCTCCGGGCACTAGCGGGAGAAGGCAGTACTTC. It codes for CASSPPGTSGRRQYF. The chain employs TRBV18 and TRBJ2-7; TRBD2 agrees at 11 bases. The CDR3 is 15 amino acids. From germline, CDR1 is KGHSH and CDR2 LQKENI. V gave up 6 bases and J gave up 9 bases; unmatched junction bases: 13.

This clonotype came up many times. The V and J genes are TRBV29-1 and TRBJ2-1, with TRBD2 matching 11 bases. Germline V gives CDR1 SQVTM, CDR2 ANQGSEA. The trim removed 5 bases at V and 0 bases at J, leaving 12 bases unmatched. The CDR3 is 18 amino acids. CDR3 amino acids: CSVLGSGGASSSYNEQFF. CDR3 nucleotide sequence: TGCAGCGTTCTGGGTAGCGGGGGGGCCTCGAGCTCCTACAATGAGCAGTTCTTC.

This clonotype was recorded a few times. This chain connects TRBV24-1 to TRBJ2-1; 8 bases are a match to TRBD2. With V trimmed by 6 bases and J by 9 bases, 0 bases remained unmatched. The germline V gene encodes CDR1 KGHDR and CDR2 SFDVKD. There are 11 residues in the CDR3. The CDR3 bases are TGTGCCACCAGTCGGGGGGGTGAGCAGTTCTTC. It is translated as CATSRGGEQFF.

The chain recombines TRBV7-2 with TRBJ2-4; D unresolved. The length of the CDR3 is 13 residues. Trimming shortened V by 2 bases and J by 6 bases, and 8 bases separated the two germline ends. Germline-derived CDR1 and CDR2 are SGHTA and FQGNSA. This CDR3 is CASSLSPGNIQYF. The CDR3 DNA reads TGTGCCAGCAGCTTATCGCCGGGAAACATTCAGTACTTC.

The V and J genes are TRBV7-3 and TRBJ2-7; a possible D gene is TRBD2 (5 bases). The V gene lost 8 bases and the J gene lost 5 bases, with 19 bases spanning the gap. CDR1 is SGHTA, CDR2 FQGTGA, per germline. The CDR3 has 14 residues. The CDR3 DNA sequence: TGTGCCAGCGCCATTAGAGGTTGGGAGAACGAGCAGTACTTC. Protein: CASAIRGWENEQYF.

This clonotype was found a few times. This chain connects TRBV5-1 to TRBJ1-6; D is possibly TRBD1 (6 bases). Trimming took off 0 bases at V and 6 bases at J, with 7 bases between the two ends. CDR1 and CDR2 from the germline V gene are SGHRS and YFSETQ. The CDR3 is 14 residues long. Written as DNA, the CDR3 is TGCGCCAGCAGCTTGGCACAGGGTAATTCACCCCTCCACTTT. Its protein is CASSLAQGNSPLHF.

This clonotype showed up just a few times. The rearrangement uses TRBV11-2 and TRBJ2-7, with a weak D call TRBD2 (6 bases). V was clipped by 6 bases and J by 3 bases, with 12 bases between them. The CDR3 consists of 13 residues. Germline CDR1 SGHAT, CDR2 FQNNGV. This chain's CDR3 is CASRRTNDYEQYF. In DNA, the CDR3 is TGTGCCAGCAGACGGACTAATGACTACGAGCAGTACTTC.

A few counts support this clonotype. The chain recombines TRBV7-9 with TRBJ1-2, with D perhaps matching TRBD1 (5 bases). The V end lost 5 bases, the J end lost 8 bases, and 15 bases lay between the germline ends. The CDR3 is 13 amino acids. Germline V gene data show CDR1 as SEHNR and CDR2 as FQNEAQ (reference sequence). CDR3 amino acids: CASSPRQGRGYTF. CDR3 nucleotides: TGTGCCAGCAGCCCCCGGCAGGGTAGAGGCTACACCTTC.

This clonotype was seen only a few times. This chain links TRBV20-1 with TRBJ2-7; D may be TRBD2 (5 bases). V lost 0 bases, J lost 4 bases, and 10 bases lay in between. Germline loops: CDR1 DFQATT, CDR2 SNEGSKA (reference sequence). The CDR3 covers 13 residues. CDR3 amino acids: CSARDPGIYEQYF. For the CDR3, the DNA is TGCAGTGCTAGAGACCCGGGAATTTACGAGCAGTACTTC.

This clonotype occurred a few times. This chain links TRBV6-4 with TRBJ2-4; D is uncertain. V was cut by 7 bases and J by 1 base, with 32 bases left in between. Germline lookup yields CDR1 MRHNA and CDR2 SNTAGT. The CDR3 runs to 21 residues. CDR3 nucleotides: TGTGCCAGCACCCAAAAGGGAAAAGTTGGGCCTTCTTACCAGGCCAAAAACATTCAGTACTTC. This codes for CASTQKGKVGPSYQAKNIQYF.

This clonotype was counted between two and nine times. This rearrangement joins TRBV5-1 to TRBJ2-7; no reliable D call. The CDR3 extends over 15 amino acids. CDR1 and CDR2 from the germline V gene are SGHRS and YFSETQ. V was trimmed by 4 bases and J by 1 base, leaving 15 bases between them. As DNA, the CDR3 is TGCGCCAGCAGCGTCTTCGCACAGCCTTCCTACGAGCAGTACTTC. Protein product: CASSVFAQPSYEQYF. Combining the CDR3 with reference TRBV5-1 and TRBJ2-7 gives the whole variable domain KAGVTQTPRYLIKTRGQQVTLSCSPISGHRSVSWYQQTPGQGLQFLFEYFSETQRNKGNFPGRFSGRQFSNSRSEMNVSTLELGDSALYLCASSVFAQPSYEQYFGPGTRLTVT.

This clonotype was detected ten times or more. This chain joins TRBV29-1 and TRBJ2-1, with D perhaps assigned TRBD1 or TRBD2 (5 bases each). The length of the CDR3 is 15 residues. V lost 7 bases to trimming and J lost 0 bases, with 16 bases between them. The germline gives CDR1 SQVTM, CDR2 ANQGSEA. The CDR3 sequence: CSAVRGRGSYNEQFF. The CDR3 nucleotides read TGCAGCGCCGTCCGGGGTAGGGGCTCCTACAATGAGCAGTTCTTC.

This chain connects TRBV11-2 to TRBJ1-6, with D uncertain. Trimming shortened V by 1 base and J by 0 bases, and 7 bases separated the two germline ends. Germline V gene lookup returns CDR1 SGHAT and CDR2 FQNNGV. The length of the CDR3 is 16 residues. CDR3 DNA: TGTGCCAGCAGCTTAGGGTTCAGCTCCTATAATTCACCCCTCCACTTT. This gives the protein CASSLGFSSYNSPLHF.